The T cell receptor (beta chain) described here comes from a study of T cells in Graves' hyperthyroidism and ophthalmopathy. Broader study findings: Through a model of 13 V-J features, ophthalmopathy was separated from stable hyperthyroidism.

TCR beta CDR3 regions were amplified from RNA transcripts. Using the HTBI primer set, a first-round RT-PCR was run on the TCR CDR3. Each CDR3 protein is one row after TCRdb ran MiXCR on the multiplex PCR reads. The table lists about 610,000 distinct CDR3 sequences, about 15% of them singletons. Reasons for excluding patients were uncontrolled infection, other autoimmune disease, pregnancy or lactation. V was shortened by 4 bases and J by 10 bases, with 16 bases between the two germline ends. The CDR3 has 13 amino acids. In germline, CDR1 is ENHRY, CDR2 SYGVKD. Comment on this clonotype: Antigen specificity is unknown.

The V gene is TRBV10-3, the J gene TRBJ1-1; no firm D call. Source material: blood. The clonotype comes from a woman aged 35 to 49 with Graves' ophthalmopathy. CDR3 protein: CAISGVPGGAAFF. The CDR3 nucleotides read TGTGCCATCAGTGGTGTCCCCGGCGGTGCAGCTTTCTTT.